This record concerns one T cell receptor beta chain sequence. Its antigen has not been determined. The junction differs from germline at one of its ends, possibly a read error. From each donor, a single peripheral blood sample of roughly 0.11 L on average was drawn into heparinised tubes. Naive, central memory, regulatory and stem cell-like memory CD4+ T cells were sorted on a BD FACSAria II using a panel including CD45RO, CCR7, CD25, CD127, CD95 and CD27. Purity was above 95% for every sorted population. PBMCs were separated immediately by Lymphoprep density gradient centrifugation and were stained directly, without being cultured. So that batch effects would be minimized, each experiment stained and sorted samples in pairs, pairing one healthy donor with one patient. The entire isolated RNA was reverse transcribed using the High Capacity cDNA Reverse Transcription Kit, and thus expressed TCRB transcripts were sequenced. Deep immunoSEQ sequencing was performed on naive, central memory and regulatory T cell samples, with an average of roughly 4 million total reads per sample. Sorted cells were lysed in RLT buffer, and RNA was extracted using DNase-treated RNeasy Micro or Mini kits according to cell number. Each cell subset was processed separately to prevent cross-contamination, with patient and healthy donor samples processed together. The immunoSEQ multiplex PCR was used to amplify TCRB sequences from cDNA, generating 87-bp fragments that spanned the CDR3 region. Sequencing of the amplicons was performed on the Illumina HiSeq platform. On the study's bioinformatics: Synthetic template baselines were used to correct PCR bias computationally, reads within Hamming distance 2 were collapsed, and singletons that could not be merged were discarded. Reads were aligned against IMGT so that V, D and J genes, CDR3 length and insertions or deletions at six rearrangement sites could be assigned. Clonotype counts were normalized to sorted cell number within each subset before computing true diversity and Gini coefficients with the tcR R package. Repertoire sharing was quantified using the overlap coefficient calculated on TCRB nucleotide sequences. The source is immuneACCESS, and TCRdb retained only in-frame sequences with V and J called. Part of the clones is not carried over; for the studies checked, unresolved V genes explain less than half of this, and the remainder is unexplained. V and J calls and clone size come straight from that table; D and trimming were deduced from the DNA. The sample includes 130,000 or so clones, with roughly 9.7% observed a single time. Of the sample, 0.65% is held by the ten largest clones.

The CDR3 goes from the cysteine to the phenylalanine over 11 residues. Just CDR3 DNA is preserved here, 33 bases in frame from base 1. The germline V gene (reference sequence) supplies CDR1 MNHNY and CDR2 SVGAGI. These data come from a study of beta chain features in type 1 diabetes (dated by TCRdb to 2016 to 2019). Regarding the research as a whole: No differences in mean age, gender distribution, total cell number or subset yield were found between patients and healthy donors. A total of roughly 110 million sorted cells were examined across all samples, and the number of cells per subset was strongly correlated with RNA yield. In the study, recently diagnosed type 1 diabetes patients and matched healthy donors were compared on the TCRB repertoires of their sorted circulating CD4+ T cell subsets. Naive and central memory subsets were obtained from all 30 or so donors, but regulatory and stem cell-like memory subsets were isolated from only 8 patients and roughly eight healthy donors.

The paper's findings and limits, for the study overall: Because cDNA was sequenced instead of genomic DNA, activated cells with high expression could be over-represented, although the groups did not differ in activation or CD3 levels. At VDJ recombination sites, patients with type 1 diabetes made fewer insertions and deleted more nucleotides, a pattern implying thymic rearrangement abnormalities. In all four CD4+ subsets, TCRB CDR3 length was moderately but significantly shorter in type 1 diabetes patients. Because small numbers of individuals were included in the HLA sub-analyses, any influence of HLA type on TCRB rearrangement was left unresolved. PCR may preferentially amplify shorter templates, but because patient and control samples were amplified and corrected together, any resulting skew would affect both groups equally. Naive, central memory and regulatory TCRB repertoires appeared more similar among patients than among healthy donors.

Input material: central memory CD4+ T cells from blood. This TCR derives from a middle-aged woman in good health. This chain is built from TRBV6-6 and TRBJ2-7, with the D gene call left open. The CDR3 region reads CASSTLVEQYF. The DNA reads TGTGCCAGCAGCACGTTAGTCGAGCAATACTTC.